Below are 18 T cell receptor beta chains sequenced from a single sample in a study of T cells in Graves' hyperthyroidism and ophthalmopathy. Amplification targeted TCR beta CDR3 regions from RNA transcripts. A set of HTBI primers served as the primers for a first-round RT-PCR of the TCR CDR3. TCRdb re-called the multiplex PCR reads with MiXCR, one entry per CDR3 protein. The sample includes approximately 720,000 distinct CDR3 sequences, roughly a sixth seen only once; the top ten take roughly 17%. Sample: blood. These receptors were obtained from a woman aged 45-60 years with Graves' hyperthyroidism that later progressed to Graves' ophthalmopathy.

The CDR3 protein is CASSLTDRTEAFF. DNA of the CDR3: TGTGCCAGCAGCTTAACCGACCGTACTGAAGCTTTCTTT. This chain uses TRBV7-3 with TRBJ1-1; D is uncertain. Germline V gene data show CDR1 as SGHTA and CDR2 as FQGTGA. V lost 0 bases and J 5 bases, leaving 7 bases between the germline ends. There are 13 residues in the CDR3.

This clonotype turned up a few times. The V gene is TRBV19, the J gene TRBJ2-1; 11 positions match TRBD2. The J segment lost 8 bases and the V segment lost 6 bases, leaving 9 bases of the junction unmatched. Germline lookup yields CDR1 LNHDA and CDR2 SQIVND (reference sequence). The CDR3 spans 15 residues. Here the CDR3 reads CASRSYSGGAYEQFF. In DNA form, the CDR3 reads TGTGCCAGTAGATCCTATAGCGGGGGGGCCTATGAGCAGTTCTTC. The full variable domain, completed using reference TRBV19 and TRBJ2-1, is DGGITQSPKYLFRKEGQNVTLSCEQNLNHDAMYWYRQDPGQGLRLIYYSQIVNDFQKGDIAEGYSVSREKKESFPLTVTSAQKNPTAFYLCASRSYSGGAYEQFFGPGTRLTVL.

This chain uses TRBV10-3 with TRBJ2-7, with TRBD1 matching 11 bases. V lost 4 bases and J lost 3; bases outside the gene matches: 2. The CDR3 has 14 residues. CDR1 and CDR2 from the germline V gene are ENHRY and SYGVKD. The CDR3 loop is CAISAGTGGYEQYF. For the CDR3, the DNA is TGTGCCATCAGTGCCGGGACAGGGGGCTACGAGCAGTACTTC.

The CDR3 region has the DNA TGTGCCAGTAGGAGAGCGGGGGTCCAAGAGACCCAGTACTTC. Protein sequence: CASRRAGVQETQYF. The gene calls are TRBV7-3 and TRBJ2-5, with TRBD2 matching over 8 bases. With 9 bases clipped from V and 1 base from J, the junction kept 7 bases outside the gene matches. This CDR3 region has 14 residues. Looked up from germline, CDR1 is SGHTA and CDR2 is FQGTGA.

The chain has TRBV2 and TRBJ2-2, with 9 positions matching TRBD1. J gave up 7 bases and V 6 bases, and 6 bases lay outside the gene matches. The CDR3 is made up of 14 amino acids. Germline V gene sequence: CDR1 SNHLY, CDR2 FYNNEI. This CDR3 reads CASRHRGPVGELFF. The DNA of the CDR3 is TGTGCCAGCAGGCACAGGGGGCCGGTCGGGGAGCTGTTTTTT. Looking up the rest from reference TRBV2 and TRBJ2-2 gives the full variable domain: EPEVTQTPSHQVTQMGQEVILRCVPISNHLYFYWYRQILGQKVEFLVSFYNNEISEKSEIFDDQFSVERPDGSNFTLKIRSTKLEDSAMYFCASRHRGPVGELFFGEGSRLTVL.

The chain links TRBV19 to TRBJ1-2; no definite D call. The germline V gene has CDR1 LNHDA and CDR2 SQIVND (reference sequence). The CDR3 length is 14 residues. V was shortened by 5 bases and J by 0 bases, with 10 bases between the two germline ends. The CDR3 is CASSSSTANYGYTF. The CDR3, as DNA: TGTGCCAGTAGTTCCTCGACGGCTAACTATGGCTACACCTTC.

A few counts support this clonotype. This sequence joins TRBV20-1 and TRBJ1-1, with TRBD1 as a possible D gene (6 bases). Germline values: CDR1 DFQATT, CDR2 SNEGSKA (reference sequence). CDR3 length: 15 residues. Trimming removed 0 bases at V and 0 bases at J, with 11 bases between. The CDR3 DNA is TGCAGTGCTAGAGACCCGGGACACCTGAACACTGAAGCTTTCTTT. It codes for CSARDPGHLNTEAFF.

This clonotype was counted between two and nine times. This chain links TRBV27 with TRBJ2-1, with 10 nucleotides matching TRBD2. Germline lookup yields CDR1 MNHEY and CDR2 SMNVEV (reference sequence). The CDR3 consists of 15 residues. J gave up 4 bases and V 6 bases, and 6 bases lay outside the gene matches. DNA for the CDR3: TGTGCCAGCAGGTTAAGGACTAGCGGATACAATGAGCAGTTCTTC. Translated: CASRLRTSGYNEQFF.

The chain links TRBV6-2 or TRBV6-3 to TRBJ2-3; D might be TRBD2 (6 bases). Looked up from germline, CDR1 is MNHEY and CDR2 is SVGEGT. Trimming pared 6 bases from V and 0 bases from J, leaving 13 bases between. The CDR3 sequence is 15 residues long. CDR3 sequence reads: CASRFRGTSTDTQYF. The CDR3 nucleotides read TGTGCCAGCAGATTTCGGGGGACTAGCACAGATACGCAGTATTTT.

This clonotype has a handful of counts. The gene calls are TRBV27 and TRBJ1-5; 10 bases agree with TRBD1. The trim removed 4 bases at V and 7 bases at J, leaving 4 bases unmatched. In germline, CDR1 is MNHEY, CDR2 SMNVEV (reference sequence). The CDR3 has 14 amino acids. The CDR3 spells CASSSGQGLQPQHF. CDR3 sequence (DNA): TGTGCCAGCAGTTCGGGACAGGGGCTGCAGCCCCAGCATTTT.

The chain uses TRBV12-3 or TRBV12-4 and TRBJ2-7; 7 positions match TRBD2. CDR3 length: 14 residues. Trimming cost V 5 bases and J 4 bases; bases outside gene matches: 8. The CDR3 coding sequence is TGTGCCAGCAGTCCTTCGACTAGCCTATACGAGCAGTACTTC. As protein: CASSPSTSLYEQYF.

This clonotype was counted at least ten times. The genes are TRBV6-5 and TRBJ2-3, with 15 bases identical to TRBD2. The CDR3 sequence is 19 residues long. J was trimmed by 2 bases and V by 3 bases; bases with no gene match: 9. From germline, CDR1 is MNHEY and CDR2 SVGAGI. CDR3: CASSYGLAGGPSLTDTQYF. DNA of the CDR3: TGTGCCAGCAGTTATGGACTAGCGGGGGGGCCATCTCTCACAGATACGCAGTATTTT.

V and J are TRBV7-9 and TRBJ2-3; no definite D call. Germline loops: CDR1 SEHNR, CDR2 FQNEAQ (reference sequence). This CDR3 region has 13 residues. V was shortened by 2 bases and J by 7 bases, with 10 bases between the two germline ends. The CDR3 reads CASSLKVRYTQYF. The CDR3 DNA sequence: TGTGCCAGCAGCTTAAAGGTCCGATATACGCAGTATTTT.

Worth noting for this clonotype: A much larger clone differs from this one at a single base, so this may be a read error. The conserved phenylalanine or tryptophan normally closing the CDR3 is absent here, so this likely arose from a read error. This sequence joins TRBV3-1 and TRBJ1-2, with 9 bases matching TRBD1. Trimming at V came to 1 base and at J to 2 bases, leaving 8 bases not matched to a gene. This CDR3 region has 17 residues. From germline, CDR1 is LGHDT and CDR2 YNNKEL (reference sequence). The DNA of the CDR3 is TGTGCCAGCAGCCAAGTGGGGGTGACAGGGGGGAACTATGGCTACACCTCC. Its protein product is CASSQVGVTGGNYGYTS.

This chain uses TRBV29-1 with TRBJ1-1; 8 bases agree with TRBD1. Germline V gene sequence: CDR1 SQVTM, CDR2 ANQGSEA. This CDR3 is built from 17 residues. The ends lost 3 bases at V and 0 bases at J; junction bases unmatched: 12. For the CDR3, the DNA is TGCAGCGTTGATGAGTCTTGGCAGGGGGCCTTGAACACTGAAGCTTTCTTT. This codes for CSVDESWQGALNTEAFF.

The CDR3 nucleotides are TGTGCCAGCAGCTTTATGGCCCACTCCGGGGAGCAGTACTTC. Protein sequence: CASSFMAHSGEQYF. The V gene is TRBV7-9, the J gene TRBJ2-7; D remains ambiguous. The CDR3 length is 14 residues. V dropped 3 bases and J dropped 7 bases, with 16 bases sitting between them. The germline V gene has CDR1 SEHNR and CDR2 FQNEAQ (reference sequence).

This clonotype was observed at least ten times. The chain couples TRBV2 to TRBJ1-4, with TRBD1 identical over 10 bases. The CDR3 spans 15 residues. The V gene end was trimmed by 5 bases and the J gene end by 7 bases; junction bases not matched to a gene: 7. Germline loops: CDR1 SNHLY, CDR2 FYNNEI. The CDR3 DNA sequence: TGTGCCAGCAGTCGACAGGGGGCCGACTCTGAAAAACTGTTTTTT. Its protein product is CASSRQGADSEKLFF.

This clonotype has a handful of counts. The chain combines TRBV6-1 with TRBJ2-3; 12 bases map to TRBD2. The germline V gene has CDR1 MNHNS and CDR2 SASEGT. The length of the CDR3 is 16 residues. V lost 5 bases, J lost 3 bases, and 6 bases stayed unmatched. CDR3 sequence: CASSRTSGAVTDTQYF. The CDR3 nucleotides read TGTGCCAGCAGTAGGACTAGCGGGGCGGTGACAGATACGCAGTATTTT.